This T cell receptor (beta chain) appears in the sequencing data of a study of blood T cell repertoires in COVID-19. About the study: Acute-phase and convalescent COVID-19 samples originated in the United States, Italy and Spain. PBMCs, B-cell-depleted T cells, or T cells provided the cDNA or gDNA that made up the material.

The CDR3 has 17 residues. J gave up 5 bases and V 5 bases, and 17 bases lay outside the gene matches. Germline assignment: CDR1 SEHNR and CDR2 FQNEAQ (reference sequence). This clone was counted once. The protocol was immunoSEQ multiplex PCR, while the TCRdb copy is restricted to in-frame clones and leaves out a portion. This table holds about 99,000 clones, 75% to 90% found once. The receptor was derived from a human donor in a cohort sampled during active COVID-19. This chain joins TRBV7-9 and TRBJ2-5; 7 nucleotides align to TRBD2. Source material: peripheral blood. CDR3 nucleotide sequence: TGTGCCAGCAGCCCTCCCCCCCGACTAGCCCTAAAGGAGACCCAGTACTTC. Protein: CASSPPPRLALKETQYF.